The 21 T cell receptor beta chains presented below share a single source sample, sequenced in a study of control samples from healthy donors and cancer patients. The assay was immunoSEQ multiplex PCR, and TCRdb's table has in-frame clones only and misses some. The sample gives roughly 370,000 clones, about nine tenths of which show up once; 5% to 7% is in the top ten. Sequenced: PBMCs. The receptors here all came from a man in his forties with head and neck cancer.

The chain links TRBV5-3 to TRBJ1-1; 8 nucleotides line up with TRBD1. TRBV5-3 is reported as an ORF; its role is uncertain. Germline trimming cut 1 base from V and 0 bases from J; bases unmatched to any gene: 8. This CDR3 contains 17 residues. The CDR3 loop is CARSLLTGEKLNTEAFF. CDR3 nucleotide sequence: TGTGCCAGAAGCTTGCTGACAGGGGAAAAGTTGAACACTGAAGCTTTCTTT.

The rearrangement joins TRBV5-6 to TRBJ2-7; 9 bases fit TRBD1. Unmatched junction bases numbered 5, after V lost 4 bases and J lost 3 bases. The germline V gene encodes CDR1 SGHDT and CDR2 YYEEEE. CDR3 length: 14 residues. CDR3 sequence reads: CASSRTGEYYEQYF. The CDR3 DNA reads TGTGCCAGCAGCCGGACAGGGGAGTACTACGAGCAGTACTTC.

The gene calls are TRBV7-9 and TRBJ2-7; D is undetermined. Germline assignment: CDR1 SEHNR and CDR2 FQNEAQ (reference sequence). V lost 2 bases and J lost 1, with 15 bases in between. This CDR3 contains 16 residues. The CDR3: CASSLLKRSGSYEQYF. CDR3 DNA: TGTGCCAGCAGCTTATTGAAGAGGAGTGGATCCTACGAGCAGTACTTC. The full variable domain, with the rest looked up from reference TRBV7-9 and TRBJ2-7, is DTGVSQNPRHKITKRGQNVTFRCDPISEHNRLYWYRQTLGQGPEFLTYFQNEAQLEKSRLLSDRFSAERPKGSFSTLEIQRTEQGDSAMYLCASSLLKRSGSYEQYFGPGTRLTVT.

The genes are TRBV28 and TRBJ1-1; no firm D call. The CDR3 is made up of 11 amino acids. CDR1 MDHEN and CDR2 SYDVKM come from the germline V gene. Deletions cut 7 bases from V and 12 bases from J, with 15 bases between. CDR3 residues: CASTTKGITFF. In nucleotides, the CDR3 is TGTGCCAGCACCACGAAGGGTATAACTTTCTTT.

The chain recombines TRBV15 with TRBJ1-1; D unresolved. CDR1 and CDR2 from the germline V gene are LNHNV and YYDKDF (reference sequence). The ends were cut back, 0 bases at V and 3 bases at J, with 20 bases in the middle. The CDR3 is 18 residues long. The CDR3 coding sequence is TGTGCCACCAGCAGAGATAGAGTGGATTTGCAGAGGGACACTGAAGCTTTCTTT. Its protein product is CATSRDRVDLQRDTEAFF.

This sequence joins TRBV5-6 and TRBJ2-3, with 13 bases that match TRBD2. The CDR3 consists of 17 residues. The V segment lost 6 bases and the J segment 0 bases; nucleotides outside the gene matches: 7. The germline gives CDR1 SGHDT, CDR2 YYEEEE. CDR3 residues: CASTLRTSGGSTDTQYF. As DNA, the CDR3 is TGTGCCAGCACCTTACGGACTAGCGGGGGTAGCACAGATACGCAGTATTTT.

The chain combines TRBV19 with TRBJ2-7; 7 positions match TRBD2. Losses at the gene ends were 3 bases for V and 5 bases for J; bases not matched to a gene: 10. The CDR3 covers 15 residues. The germline V gene has CDR1 LNHDA and CDR2 SQIVND (reference sequence). The CDR3 here is CASSISGRERDEQYF. The CDR3 bases are TGTGCCAGTAGTATTTCAGGGCGGGAGAGGGACGAGCAGTACTTC.

V usage is TRBV6-2 or TRBV6-3 and J usage is TRBJ1-2, with 7 bases identical to TRBD1. The CDR3 sequence is 13 residues long. Germline CDR1 is MNHEY and CDR2 is SVGEGT. V shed 5 bases, J shed 8 bases, and the junction held 8 bases outside the gene matches. In DNA form, the CDR3 reads TGTGCCAGCAGTAAACAGGGGAACAGGGGCTACACCTTC. As protein: CASSKQGNRGYTF.

Concerning this clone: The sample has other DNA sequences that encode this CDR3 too. This rearrangement joins TRBV7-2 to TRBJ2-2; maybe TRBD1 (6 bases). V dropped 4 bases and J dropped 3 bases, with 9 bases sitting between them. This CDR3 is built from 14 residues. CDR1 is SGHTA, CDR2 FQGNSA, per germline. The CDR3 reads CASSSRQDTGELFF. As DNA, the CDR3 is TGTGCCAGCAGCTCGCGACAGGACACCGGGGAGCTGTTTTTT.

This chain uses TRBV12-3 or TRBV12-4 with TRBJ2-2; no clear D. V was shortened by 3 bases and J by 4 bases, with 6 bases between the two germline ends. The CDR3 totals 13 residues. In DNA, the CDR3 is TGTGCCAGCAGTTTTGCCGCCACCGGGGAGCTGTTTTTT. This translates into CASSFAATGELFF.

V is TRBV5-1 and J is TRBJ1-1; tentatively, D is TRBD1 (5 bases). The CDR3 is made up of 14 amino acids. V was cut by 0 bases and J by 4 bases, with 10 bases left in between. Germline CDR1 reads SGHRS; CDR2 reads YFSETQ. This chain's CDR3 is CASSLEGQGTEAFF. CDR3 in DNA: TGCGCCAGCAGCTTGGAAGGGCAGGGCACTGAAGCTTTCTTT.

The rearrangement links TRBV7-6 to TRBJ2-1; 13 nucleotides match TRBD2. CDR3 length equals 17 residues. Germline assignment: CDR1 SGHVS and CDR2 FNYEAQ. The junction had 10 bases not matched to a gene; V was cut back by 3 bases and J by 8 bases. The CDR3 sequence: CASSFLPATSGGYEQFF. CDR3 in DNA: TGTGCCAGCAGCTTTTTGCCGGCGACTAGCGGGGGGTATGAGCAGTTCTTC.

The chain employs TRBV10-3 and TRBJ1-1, with D perhaps TRBD1 (6 bases). V was shortened by 10 bases and J by 2 bases, with 14 bases between the two germline ends. Looked up from germline, CDR1 is ENHRY and CDR2 is SYGVKD. The CDR3 length is 13 residues. The CDR3, as DNA: TGTGCCAACTCCGGACAGCAAAACACTGAAGCTTTCTTT. Translation gives CANSGQQNTEAFF.

There are many counts of this clone. V gene TRBV4-3 combines with J gene TRBJ2-3, with D possibly being TRBD1 (5 bases). V lost 1 base and J lost 2, with 13 bases in between. Germline V gene lookup returns CDR1 LGHNA and CDR2 YSLEER. The CDR3 has 16 amino acids. The CDR3 bases are TGCGCCAGCAGCCAAGGGTTTTTAGGGGTCACAGATACGCAGTATTTT. This gives the protein CASSQGFLGVTDTQYF.

The gene calls are TRBV5-4 and TRBJ2-3; no firm D call. The CDR3 is made up of 15 amino acids. Germline V gives CDR1 SGHNT, CDR2 YYREEE (reference sequence). V was shortened by 0 bases and J by 4 bases, with 12 bases between the two germline ends. CDR3 in amino acids: CASSLASRVPDTQYF. The DNA for the CDR3 is TGTGCCAGCAGCTTGGCTTCAAGAGTCCCAGATACGCAGTATTTT.

The rearrangement uses TRBV18 and TRBJ2-1; the match to TRBD1 covers 9 bases. CDR1 and CDR2 (germline): KGHSH, LQKENI. The CDR3 has 15 amino acids. V dropped 3 bases and J dropped 8; count of bases not matched to a gene: 8. The CDR3 region is CASSPAGQGGYEQFF. The CDR3 DNA reads TGTGCCAGCTCACCCGCGGGACAGGGAGGCTATGAGCAGTTCTTC. Drawing the rest from reference TRBV18 and TRBJ2-1, the complete variable domain is NAGVMQNPRHLVRRRGQEARLRCSPMKGHSHVYWYRQLPEEGLKFMVYLQKENIIDESGMPKERFSAEFPKEGPSILRIQQVVRGDSAAYFCASSPAGQGGYEQFFGPGTRLTVL.

The chain uses TRBV7-2 and TRBJ1-5; no definite D call. The CDR3 extends over 13 amino acids. Trimming removed 2 bases from V and 5 bases from J, with 7 bases in between. CDR1 is SGHTA and CDR2 is FQGNSA in the germline V gene. CDR3 nucleotides: TGTGCCAGCAGCTTAACCCGGGATCAGCCCCAGCATTTT. Its translation: CASSLTRDQPQHF.

This chain uses TRBV2 with TRBJ2-4, with unresolved D. V shed 3 bases and J shed 3 bases, with 12 bases lying between them. Germline lookup yields CDR1 SNHLY and CDR2 FYNNEI. The length of the CDR3 is 15 residues. CDR3 in amino acids: CASSDPAELKNIQYF. In nucleotides, the CDR3 is TGTGCCAGCAGTGATCCGGCGGAGCTCAAAAACATTCAGTACTTC. The variable domain in full, with the rest retrieved from reference TRBV2 and TRBJ2-4, is EPEVTQTPSHQVTQMGQEVILRCVPISNHLYFYWYRQILGQKVEFLVSFYNNEISEKSEIFDDQFSVERPDGSNFTLKIRSTKLEDSAMYFCASSDPAELKNIQYFGAGTRLSVL.

The chain uses TRBV4-3 and TRBJ2-5; 10 nucleotides agree with TRBD1. Germline V lookup: CDR1 LGHNA, CDR2 YSLEER. This CDR3 is 15 amino acids long. Unmatched junction bases numbered 3, after V lost 1 base and J lost 4 bases. Here the CDR3 reads CASSQGQGAVETQYF. The CDR3 coding sequence is TGCGCCAGCAGCCAAGGACAGGGGGCTGTAGAGACCCAGTACTTC.

This clone was found once. The V call is TRBV28, the J call TRBJ2-1; 10 bases are shared with TRBD1. The CDR3 has 16 residues. V shed 2 bases, J shed 1 base, and the junction held 2 bases outside the gene matches. The V gene's germline CDR1 is MDHEN and CDR2 SYDVKM. This CDR3 reads CASSLTGQGSYNEQFF. The CDR3 region has the DNA TGTGCCAGCAGTTTAACGGGACAGGGGTCCTACAATGAGCAGTTCTTC.

The rearrangement links TRBV19 to TRBJ2-7; D gene uncertain. Germline assignment: CDR1 LNHDA and CDR2 SQIVND (reference sequence). This CDR3 is 14 amino acids long. Trimming left V 6 bases short and J 2 bases short, with 14 bases between. The CDR3 protein is CASRDRAGPYEQYF. Written as DNA, the CDR3 is TGTGCCAGTAGGGACCGAGCAGGTCCCTACGAGCAGTACTTC.